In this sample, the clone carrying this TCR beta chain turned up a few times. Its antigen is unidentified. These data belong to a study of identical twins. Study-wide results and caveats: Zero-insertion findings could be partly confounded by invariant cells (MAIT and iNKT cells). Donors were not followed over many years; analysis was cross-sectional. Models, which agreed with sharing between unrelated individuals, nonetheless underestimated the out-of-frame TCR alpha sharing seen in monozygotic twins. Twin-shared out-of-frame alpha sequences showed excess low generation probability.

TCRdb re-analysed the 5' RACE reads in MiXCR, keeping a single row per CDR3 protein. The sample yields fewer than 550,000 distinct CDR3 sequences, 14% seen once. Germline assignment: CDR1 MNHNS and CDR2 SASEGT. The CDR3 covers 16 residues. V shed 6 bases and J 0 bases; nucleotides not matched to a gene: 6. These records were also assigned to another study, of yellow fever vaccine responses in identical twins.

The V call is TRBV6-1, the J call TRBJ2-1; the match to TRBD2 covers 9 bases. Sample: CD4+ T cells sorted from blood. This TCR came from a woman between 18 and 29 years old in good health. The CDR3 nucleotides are TGTGCCAGCAGCCGACCTAGCGGGATCTCCTACAATGAGCAGTTCTTC. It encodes CASSRPSGISYNEQFF.